Included here is one TCR beta chain sequence, with context. This entry belongs to a study of CD8 T cells in Susac syndrome. Random-hexamer reverse transcription was applied to about 0.45 to 1 ug RNA. The method of amplification for TCR beta CDR3 was immunoSEQ multiplex PCR, covering 54 Vbeta and 13 Jbeta. TCRdb fed the immunoSEQ multiplex PCR reads into MiXCR, producing one record per CDR3 protein. Found here are under 150,000 distinct CDR3 sequences, about 90% of them singletons; the top ten hold around 0.24%. TCR beta sequences were obtained from blood CD8+ and CD4+ T cells. Relapsing-remitting disease, either stable or active, was present in the multiple sclerosis controls, who were treatment-naive patients. V dropped 5 bases and J dropped 11; count of bases not matched to a gene: 10. This CDR3 region has 14 residues. Germline V lookup: CDR1 ENHRY, CDR2 SYGVKD.

The V call is TRBV10-3, the J call TRBJ2-3, with 10 bases aligning to TRBD1. The sample consisted of CD8+ T cells from PBMCs. The origin of this receptor is a human donor with multiple sclerosis. The CDR3 sequence is CAISNRDRGSVQYF. Written as DNA, the CDR3 is TGTGCCATCAGTAACCGGGACAGGGGAAGCGTGCAGTATTTT.